These T cell receptor beta chains were read from a single sample in a study of shared clonotypes between healthy human individuals. TCRdb's table, derived via immunoSEQ multiplex PCR, lists solely in-frame clones and lacks some. The table has about 990,000 clones, approximately 80% seen once. Source material: memory CD4+ T cells from PBMCs. The receptor set was obtained from a man between 18 and 29 years old in good health. Some clones in this sample may be carry-over from other donors' samples. CDR3s include the opening cysteine and the closing phenylalanine or tryptophan. D genes are given only for firm matches. The size of a clone is reported for some rows only, either as once, few or many, or as a class for expanded clones.

d_call j_call v_call clone_size cdr3_aa cdr3_nt
- TRBJ1-3 TRBV10-3 few CAIRTGDAGNTIYF TGTGCCATCAGGACGGGGGATGCGGGAAACACCATATATTTT
- TRBJ1-1 TRBV2 - CASSAEKGAEAFF TGTGCCAGCAGTGCCGAGAAAGGGGCCGAAGCTTTCTTT
TRBD2 TRBJ2-5 TRBV10-3 - CAISEGILAGGGETQYF TGTGCCATCAGTGAGGGGATACTAGCGGGAGGGGGAGAGACCCAGTACTTC
TRBD2 TRBJ2-3 TRBV7-8 once CASSLETSGVTDTQYF TGTGCCAGCAGCTTAGAAACTAGCGGGGTCACAGATACGCAGTATTTT
- TRBJ1-2 TRBV7-3 - CASSQDGSYGYTF TGTGCCAGCAGCCAGGACGGATCGTATGGCTACACCTTC
TRBD1 TRBJ2-7 TRBV5-1 - CASSPLVGQGALEQYF TGCGCCAGCAGTCCCCTTGTGGGACAGGGTGCGTTGGAGCAGTACTTC
TRBD1 TRBJ1-1 TRBV27 few CASSTPDRGIRNTEAFF TGTGCCAGCAGCACCCCCGACAGGGGAATTCGGAACACTGAAGCTTTCTTT
- TRBJ1-2 TRBV7-2 - CASSLVGGRYGYTF TGTGCCAGCAGCTTAGTAGGCGGACGCTATGGCTACACCTTC
- TRBJ2-3 TRBV7-3 - CASSNRGDTQYF TGTGCCAGCAGTAATAGAGGAGATACGCAGTATTTT
TRBD1 TRBJ1-4 TRBV5-4 - CASSPSTGREEKLFF TGTGCCAGCAGCCCTTCGACAGGGAGGGAAGAAAAACTGTTTTTT
- TRBJ2-1 TRBV27 once CASKRGTMGYNEQFF TGTGCCAGCAAGAGGGGGACAATGGGTTACAATGAGCAGTTCTTC
- TRBJ1-1 TRBV30 - CAWRRQGGTEAFF TGTGCCTGGAGGAGGCAGGGAGGCACTGAAGCTTTCTTT
- TRBJ2-1 TRBV7-2 - CASSLLATYNEQFF TGTGCCAGCAGCTTACTAGCGACTTACAATGAGCAGTTCTTC
- TRBJ1-1 TRBV9 few CASSVLLGDHMNTEAFF TGTGCCAGCAGCGTACTGCTAGGGGACCACATGAACACTGAAGCTTTCTTT
- TRBJ2-5 TRBV5-1 - CASSLDGSGETQYF TGCGCCAGCAGCTTGGATGGCAGTGGGGAGACCCAGTACTTC
- TRBJ1-5 TRBV25-1 - CATSGIYSNQPQHF TGTGCCACCTCCGGGATCTATAGCAATCAGCCCCAGCATTTT
- TRBJ2-7 TRBV2 - CASSEDSGCQYF TGTGCCAGCAGTGAAGACAGTGGGTGTCAGTACTTC
TRBD2 TRBJ2-1 TRBV7-6 - CASSQTSGRFIGEQFF TGTGCCAGCAGCCAAACTAGCGGGAGGTTTATAGGGGAGCAGTTCTTC